This T cell receptor beta chain was sequenced in a study of shared clonotypes between healthy human individuals. Study-level points and caveats: Sampling involved blood alone; tissue repertoires likely differ.

This clone was seen just once. As yet, its antigen is unknown. The repertoire was sequenced with immunoSEQ multiplex PCR; TCRdb's copy has only in-frame clones and lacks some. Altogether 2 million to 2.5 million clones are present, about 90% being singletons, with the ten largest covering about 0.41%. CDR3 length: 18 amino acids. The germline V gene encodes CDR1 SGHAT and CDR2 FQNNGV. J was trimmed by 0 bases and V by 0 bases; bases with no gene match: 8. The V gene is TRBV11-2, the J gene TRBJ2-7, with 10 bases identical to TRBD2. The source material was naive CD4+ T cells from PBMCs. The subset is: CD45RA+ positively selected. This clonotype was sampled from a man younger than 30 in good health. Some clones in this sample may be carry-over from other donors' samples. CDR3 coding DNA: TGTGCCAGCAGCTTAGATCGGGGTCCTAGCGGGAGCTCCTACGAGCAGTACTTC. Its translation is CASSLDRGPSGSSYEQYF. Filled out from reference TRBV11-2 and TRBJ2-7, the complete variable domain reads EAGVAQSPRYKIIEKRQSVAFWCNPISGHATLYWYQQILGQGPKLLIQFQNNGVVDDSQLPKDRFSAERLKGVDSTLKIQPAKLEDSAVYLCASSLDRGPSGSSYEQYFGPGTRLTVT.